This T cell receptor beta chain was found in a study of prognosis after radiotherapy for stage I lung cancer. The sample holds many counts of this clonotype. Multiplex PCR, run in two rounds, amplified TCR beta CDR3 from genomic DNA. First-round PCR employed TRBV- and TRBJ-specific primers for each gene. For its second round, the PCR relied on universal primers. MiXCR, run by TCRdb on the multiplex PCR reads, gives a single entry per CDR3 protein. The table includes approximately 26,000 distinct CDR3 sequences, roughly 40% detected once. Deletions cut 4 bases from V and 4 bases from J, with 16 bases between. Looked up from germline, CDR1 is MNHEY and CDR2 is SMNVEV (reference sequence). This CDR3 contains 15 residues.

This clonotype was sampled from a donor aged 50 or older with non-small cell lung cancer. The rearrangement uses TRBV27 and TRBJ1-1; D gene ambiguous. Sequences were derived from PBMCs, sampled before or after stereotactic body radiation therapy (not recorded which). This CDR3 reads CASSYRLGVGTEAFF. The CDR3 DNA reads TGTGCCAGCAGTTACCGATTGGGCGTCGGCACTGAAGCTTTCTTT.